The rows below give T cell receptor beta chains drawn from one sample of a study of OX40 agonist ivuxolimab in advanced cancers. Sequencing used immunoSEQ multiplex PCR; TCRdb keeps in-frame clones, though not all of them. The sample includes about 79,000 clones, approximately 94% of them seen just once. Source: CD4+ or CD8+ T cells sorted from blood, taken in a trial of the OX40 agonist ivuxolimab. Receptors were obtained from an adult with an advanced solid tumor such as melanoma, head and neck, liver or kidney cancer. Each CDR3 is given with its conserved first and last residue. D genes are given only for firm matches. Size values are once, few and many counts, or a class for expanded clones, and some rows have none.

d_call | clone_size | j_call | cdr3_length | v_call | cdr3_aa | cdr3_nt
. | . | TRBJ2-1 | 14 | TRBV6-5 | CASTNRGSYNEQFF | TGTGCCAGCACCAACCGGGGCTCCTACAATGAGCAGTTCTTC
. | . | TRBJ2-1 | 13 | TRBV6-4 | CASSVGSYNEQFF | TGTGCCAGCAGTGTTGGCTCCTACAATGAGCAGTTCTTC
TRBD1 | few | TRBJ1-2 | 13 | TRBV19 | CASSGTAVEGYTF | TGTGCCAGTAGCGGGACAGCGGTTGAGGGCTACACCTTC
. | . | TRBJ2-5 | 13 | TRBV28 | CASTTLGLGTQYF | TGTGCCAGCACGACCCTAGGGCTTGGGACCCAGTACTTC
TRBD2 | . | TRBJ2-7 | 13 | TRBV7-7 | CASSLGGEGEQYF | TGTGCCAGCAGCTTAGGGGGGGAGGGCGAGCAGTACTTC
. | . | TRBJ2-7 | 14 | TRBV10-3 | CAISEGPSLYEQYF | TGTGCCATCAGTGAGGGGCCCAGCCTCTACGAGCAGTACTTC
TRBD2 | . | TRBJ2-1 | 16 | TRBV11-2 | CASSDRTSGSYNEQFF | TGTGCCAGCAGCGACCGGACTAGCGGCTCTTACAATGAGCAGTTCTTC
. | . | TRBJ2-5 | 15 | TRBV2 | CASSGGWGGLETQYF | TGTGCCAGCAGTGGAGGATGGGGGGGCCTGGAGACCCAGTACTTC
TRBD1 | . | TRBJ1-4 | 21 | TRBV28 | CASSTQSTITGGHTSNEKLFF | TGTGCCAGCAGCACCCAATCAACCATCACAGGGGGGCATACTTCTAATGAAAAACTGTTTTTT
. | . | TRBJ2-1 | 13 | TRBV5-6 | CASSGHSYNEQFF | TGTGCCAGCAGCGGACACTCCTACAATGAGCAGTTCTTC
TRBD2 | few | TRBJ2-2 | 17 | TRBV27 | CASSFLAGGPNTGELFF | TGTGCCAGCAGTTTCCTAGCGGGGGGGCCGAACACCGGGGAGCTGTTTTTT
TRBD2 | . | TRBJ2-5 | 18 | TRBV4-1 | CASSQDPPGLAGLETQYF | TGCGCCAGCAGCCAAGATCCGCCGGGACTAGCGGGGTTAGAGACCCAGTACTTC
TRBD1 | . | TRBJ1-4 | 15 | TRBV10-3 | CAISLGGSVNEKLFF | TGTGCCATCAGCCTAGGGGGCTCAGTTAATGAAAAACTGTTTTTT
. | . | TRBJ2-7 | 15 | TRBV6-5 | CASSYSTGGVWEQYF | TGTGCCAGCAGTTACTCAACAGGGGGGGTATGGGAGCAGTACTTC
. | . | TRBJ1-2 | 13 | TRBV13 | CASSLRDDYGYTF | TGTGCCAGCAGCCTAAGGGACGACTATGGCTACACCTTC
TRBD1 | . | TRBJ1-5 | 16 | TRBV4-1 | CVSSQDGQGINQPQHF | TGCGTCAGCAGCCAAGATGGACAGGGGATCAATCAGCCCCAGCATTTT
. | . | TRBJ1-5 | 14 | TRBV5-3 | CARSSGPPNQPQHF | TGTGCCAGAAGCTCGGGTCCACCTAATCAGCCCCAGCATTTT
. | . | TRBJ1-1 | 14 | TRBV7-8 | CASSLEGGDTEAFF | TGTGCCAGCAGCCTAGAGGGTGGGGACACTGAAGCTTTCTTT